This entry lists 2 T cell receptor beta chains sequenced from one sample in a study of blood T cells in healthy people across ages. Through a sample-barcoded 5' primer and a J-beta primer mix, a second PCR was run for roughly 6 to 11 cycles. TCRdb reprocessed the 5' RACE reads via MiXCR and lists one record per CDR3 protein. Among 850,000 or so distinct CDR3 sequences, around 30% were seen once, and the ten largest hold 17%. The source material was blood. The receptors stem from a woman older than 75 in good health.

This clonotype was observed a few times. V gene TRBV11-2 combines with J gene TRBJ2-1; D remains ambiguous. The CDR3 is 12 residues long. Germline CDR1 and CDR2: SGHAT and FQNNGV. V lost 6 bases to trimming and J lost 8 bases, with 11 bases between them. CDR3 DNA sequence: TGTGCCAGCAGTCTCTCGGGCCATGAGCAGTTCTTC. It is translated as CASSLSGHEQFF. The whole variable domain, filled in from reference TRBV11-2 and TRBJ2-1, reads EAGVAQSPRYKIIEKRQSVAFWCNPISGHATLYWYQQILGQGPKLLIQFQNNGVVDDSQLPKDRFSAERLKGVDSTLKIQPAKLEDSAVYLCASSLSGHEQFFGPGTRLTVL.

This clonotype was seen once. The gene calls are TRBV20-1 and TRBJ2-1; either TRBD1 or TRBD2 may fit D (6 bases each). V was shortened by 3 bases and J by 9 bases, with 21 bases between the two germline ends. In germline, CDR1 is DFQATT, CDR2 SNEGSKA (reference sequence). The CDR3 is 15 residues long. CDR3 nucleotide sequence: TGCAGTGCTAGGGGGGCGGGATACTCTCTCGGTGAGCAGTTCTTC. Translated, it gives CSARGAGYSLGEQFF.